The 20 T cell receptor beta chains below all came from one sample that was sequenced in a study of blood T cells in healthy people across ages. Through a sample-barcoded 5' primer and a J-beta primer mix, a second PCR was run for 7 to 11 cycles. From the 5' RACE reads, TCRdb called clonotypes with MiXCR, one entry per CDR3 protein. This table holds around 990,000 distinct CDR3 sequences, 30% to 40% found once. The sequenced sample consisted of blood. These receptors all come from a man between 18 and 29 years old in good health.

The gene calls are TRBV6-4 and TRBJ2-1; 10 nucleotides agree with TRBD2. Germline V gives CDR1 MRHNA, CDR2 SNTAGT. Trimming took 6 bases from V and 2 from J; bases not matched to a gene: 7. The CDR3 extends over 16 amino acids. CDR3 nucleotide sequence: TGTGCCAGCAGACTCAGCGGGGGGGCCCCCTACAATGAGCAGTTCTTC. It specifies CASRLSGGAPYNEQFF.

This clonotype was counted a few times. V usage is TRBV6-5 and J usage is TRBJ1-2, with D unclear. The CDR3 is 13 amino acids. Trimming stripped 2 bases from V and 8 bases from J, with 12 bases between. CDR1 and CDR2 (germline): MNHEY, SVGAGI. The CDR3 nucleotides are TGTGCCAGCAGTTACCGTGACGGGTCGGGCTACACCTTC. Translating gives CASSYRDGSGYTF.

This chain uses TRBV12-3 or TRBV12-4 with TRBJ2-7, with D unresolved. The CDR3 sequence is 14 residues long. Trimming took off 4 bases at V and 3 bases at J, with 13 bases between the two ends. The CDR3: CASSSRAWDYEQYF. As DNA, the CDR3 is TGTGCCAGCAGTTCCCGGGCCTGGGACTACGAGCAGTACTTC.

The table lists this clonotype with many counts. This chain joins TRBV27 and TRBJ2-1, with a weak D call TRBD2 (6 bases). In germline, CDR1 is MNHEY, CDR2 SMNVEV (reference sequence). This CDR3 region has 12 residues. V was shortened by 6 bases and J by 7 bases, with 10 bases between the two germline ends. CDR3 nucleotides: TGTGCCAGCAGCCGGAGCGGGAATGAGCAGTTCTTC. It translates to CASSRSGNEQFF.

The chain joins TRBV5-1 to TRBJ2-6; D might be TRBD1 or TRBD2, each matching 5 bases. Germline CDR1 SGHRS, CDR2 YFSETQ. The CDR3 consists of 17 residues. The V gene lost 4 bases and the J gene lost 0 bases, with 14 bases spanning the gap. CDR3 in DNA: TGCGCCAGCAGCCCCGGGATGGGACGCTCTGGGGCCAACGTCCTGACTTTC. Translation gives CASSPGMGRSGANVLTF. Combining the CDR3 with reference TRBV5-1 and TRBJ2-6 gives the whole variable domain KAGVTQTPRYLIKTRGQQVTLSCSPISGHRSVSWYQQTPGQGLQFLFEYFSETQRNKGNFPGRFSGRQFSNSRSEMNVSTLELGDSALYLCASSPGMGRSGANVLTFGAGSRLTVL.

As for this clonotype: An end of the junction does not agree with germline; a read error may underlie this. The chain recombines TRBV28 with TRBJ2-3; D remains ambiguous. The CDR3 contains 13 residues. Germline V gives CDR1 MDHEN, CDR2 SYDVKM. This chain's CDR3 is CTSSVSSTDTQYF. CDR3 DNA: TGTACCAGCAGTGTATCTAGCACAGATACGCAGTATTTT.

The rearrangement uses TRBV6-2 or TRBV6-3 and TRBJ2-4, with 8 bases fitting TRBD2. Germline values: CDR1 MNHEY, CDR2 SVGEGT. The CDR3 has 16 residues. With V trimmed by 3 bases and J by 7 bases, 11 bases remained unmatched. CDR3 sequence: CASSYGLSGARNIQYF. CDR3 bases: TGTGCCAGCAGTTATGGCCTTAGCGGGGCGAGGAACATTCAGTACTTC.

This chain uses TRBV30 with TRBJ1-6, with D uncertain. CDR3 length equals 12 residues. Trimming cost V 0 bases and J 7 bases, with 4 bases left between them. In germline, CDR1 is GTSNPN, CDR2 SVGIG (reference sequence). This CDR3 is CAWSVHNSPLHF. The CDR3 DNA reads TGTGCCTGGAGTGTACACAATTCACCCCTCCACTTT.

This clonotype came up a few times. This chain connects TRBV3-1 to TRBJ1-2; 10 bases align to TRBD1. The CDR3 spans 19 residues. The ends lost 0 bases at V and 0 bases at J; junction bases unmatched: 10. Germline CDR1 is LGHDT and CDR2 is YNNKEL (reference sequence). DNA of the CDR3: TGTGCCAGCAGCCAAGAAAGGATCGGACAGGGGGTCCCTAACTATGGCTACACCTTC. It specifies CASSQERIGQGVPNYGYTF.

This clonotype was seen only a few times. The V call is TRBV27, the J call TRBJ2-1, with D perhaps matching TRBD1 (6 bases). V lost 6 bases to trimming and J lost 7 bases, with 10 bases between them. Germline CDR1 MNHEY, CDR2 SMNVEV (reference sequence). The CDR3 is 12 residues long. The CDR3 sequence: CASSRRGNEQFF. The CDR3 DNA reads TGTGCCAGCAGCCGCAGGGGAAATGAGCAGTTCTTC.

This chain links TRBV10-3 with TRBJ2-3; D assignment may be TRBD1 or TRBD2 (5 bases each). The germline gives CDR1 ENHRY, CDR2 SYGVKD. This CDR3 is 13 amino acids long. V dropped 5 bases and J dropped 6 bases, with 12 bases sitting between them. The CDR3 is CAISLDSGDTQYF. The CDR3 nucleotides read TGTGCCATCAGTCTGGACTCAGGGGATACGCAGTATTTT.

The rearrangement joins TRBV14 to TRBJ2-3, with D unclear. CDR1 is SGHDN and CDR2 is FVKESK in the germline V gene. The CDR3 length is 13 residues. Deletions cut 4 bases from V and 6 bases from J, with 11 bases between. The CDR3 is CASSRASGDTQYF. CDR3 nucleotides: TGTGCCAGCAGCCGAGCAAGTGGGGATACGCAGTATTTT.

The V call is TRBV6-2 or TRBV6-3, the J call TRBJ1-2; 7 positions match TRBD1. Unmatched junction bases numbered 6, after V lost 2 bases and J lost 9 bases. Germline lookup yields CDR1 MNHEY and CDR2 SVGEGT. The CDR3 has 13 amino acids. This CDR3 reads CASSYLGQSSYTF. The CDR3 nucleotides read TGTGCCAGCAGTTACCTGGGACAGTCAAGCTACACCTTC.

The chain carries TRBV20-1 and TRBJ2-1, with 9 bases lining up with TRBD1. V lost 0 bases and J lost 10; bases outside the gene matches: 13. This CDR3 region has 16 residues. From germline, CDR1 is DFQATT and CDR2 SNEGSKA (reference sequence). The DNA of the CDR3 is TGCAGTGCTAGAGATCGAGGGACAGGGAGGTTGGGCGAGCAGTTCTTC. This encodes CSARDRGTGRLGEQFF.

V and J are TRBV7-8 and TRBJ1-1, with D possibly matching TRBD1 (6 bases). Trimming shortened V by 0 bases and J by 2 bases, and 16 bases separated the two germline ends. The germline V gene encodes CDR1 SGHVS and CDR2 FQNEAQ. The CDR3 spans 17 residues. CDR3 nucleotide sequence: TGTGCCAGCAGCTTAGCGTTCGGGACAAGTACTAACACTGAAGCTTTCTTT. Translation gives CASSLAFGTSTNTEAFF.

Turning to this clonotype: At one of its ends the junction is not consistent with the germline gene, which may arise from a read error. This chain joins TRBV6-2 or TRBV6-3 and TRBJ1-5; no reliable D call. There are 16 residues in the CDR3. Looked up from germline, CDR1 is MNHEY and CDR2 is SVGEGT. The CDR3 reads CASSYRRAMSNQPRHF. The CDR3 DNA is TGTGCCAGCAGTTACCGGAGGGCGATGAGCAATCAGCCCCGGCATTTT.

The gene calls are TRBV10-3 and TRBJ1-2; D is unresolved. Trimming removed 3 bases at V and 3 bases at J, with 8 bases between. The length of the CDR3 is 13 residues. Germline V gene sequence: CDR1 ENHRY, CDR2 SYGVKD. In nucleotides, the CDR3 is TGTGCCATCAGTGATGCGGTCGACTATGGCTACACCTTC. Residues: CAISDAVDYGYTF.

This clonotype appeared a few times. CDR3 sequence reads: CASSVKAYSNSPLHF. CDR3 DNA: TGTGCCAGCAGTGTGAAGGCGTATTCTAATTCACCCCTCCACTTT. The J gene is TRBJ1-6, the V gene TRBV6-4; D remains unclear. Between the trimmed V and J ends, which lost 4 bases and 6 bases, there was a span of 13 bases. The CDR3 is 15 amino acids. Germline CDR1 reads MRHNA; CDR2 reads SNTAGT.

There are a few counts of this clonotype. The genes are TRBV12-3 or TRBV12-4 and TRBJ1-5, with D possibly TRBD1 on 6 matching bases. Trimming cost V 1 base and J 0 bases, with 13 bases left between them. The CDR3 sequence is 17 residues long. The CDR3 spells CASSLVGGRDSNQPQHF. DNA of the CDR3: TGTGCCAGCAGTTTAGTCGGGGGGCGGGATAGCAATCAGCCCCAGCATTTT.

V is TRBV6-2 or TRBV6-3 and J is TRBJ2-7; 11 bases agree with TRBD1. The J call may be mistaken, given a closer DNA end match to TRBJ2-5. Looked up from germline, CDR1 is MNHEY and CDR2 is SVGEGT. This CDR3 has 14 amino acids. CDR3 sequence (DNA): TGTGCCAGCAGATACCGGGACAGGGGGGAGACCCAGTACTTC. Its protein product is CASRYRDRGETQYF.